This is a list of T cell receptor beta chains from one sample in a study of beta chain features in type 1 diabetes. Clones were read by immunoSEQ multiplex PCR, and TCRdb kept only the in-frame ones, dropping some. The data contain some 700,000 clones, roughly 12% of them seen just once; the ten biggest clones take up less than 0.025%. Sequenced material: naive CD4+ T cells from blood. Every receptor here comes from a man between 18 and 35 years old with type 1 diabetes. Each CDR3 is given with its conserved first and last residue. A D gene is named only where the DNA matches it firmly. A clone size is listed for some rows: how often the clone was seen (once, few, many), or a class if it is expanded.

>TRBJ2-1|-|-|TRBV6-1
TGTGCCAGCAGCAGGGGTTATGAGCAGTTCTTC
CASSRGYEQFF
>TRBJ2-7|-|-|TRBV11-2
TGTGCCAGCAGCTTAGGGGGACGGGCCTTCTCCTACGAGCAGTACTTC
CASSLGGRAFSYEQYF
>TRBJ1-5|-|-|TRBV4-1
TGCGCCAGCAGCCAAGATTACGGCTGGGGTCGATTGGAATATCAGCCCCAGCATTTT
CASSQDYGWGRLEYQPQHF
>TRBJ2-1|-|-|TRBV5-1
TGCGCCAGCAGCTTGGCTTCGGGGAATTTACACAATGAGCAGTTCTTC
CASSLASGNLHNEQFF
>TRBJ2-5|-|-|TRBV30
TGTGCCTGGAATGTCGGGTACCAAGAGACCCAGTACTTC
CAWNVGYQETQYF
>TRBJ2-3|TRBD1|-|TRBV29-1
TGCAGCGTGCTAGCACTACGGGACAGGGACACAGATACGCAGTATTTT
CSVLALRDRDTDTQYF
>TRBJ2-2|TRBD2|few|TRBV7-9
TGTGCCAGCCCTAACGATGCGACTAGCGGGAACACCGGGGAGCTGTTTTTT
CASPNDATSGNTGELFF
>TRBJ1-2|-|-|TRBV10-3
TGTGCCATCAGTGAGTCGACTTACGCTGGCTACACCTTC
CAISESTYAGYTF
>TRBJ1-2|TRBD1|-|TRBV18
TGTGCCAGCTCACCCTGGGACAGCGTGGATGGCTACACCTTC
CASSPWDSVDGYTF
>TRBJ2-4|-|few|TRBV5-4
TGTGCCAGCAGCCGACCAGGGGGGCAAAACATTCAGTACTTC
CASSRPGGQNIQYF
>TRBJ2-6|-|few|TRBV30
TGTGCCTGGAGTGTCCCCCCAACTCAGGTTGTGGCCAACGTCCTGACTTTC
CAWSVPPTQVVANVLTF
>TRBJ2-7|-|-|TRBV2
TGTGCCAGCAGCAAAGGGGGTCCTATTCCCTACGAGCAGTACTTC
CASSKGGPIPYEQYF
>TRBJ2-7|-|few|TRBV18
TGTGCCAGCTCCCTGGGGGCTCTTGGCGAGCAGTACTTC
CASSLGALGEQYF
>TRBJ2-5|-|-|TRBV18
TGTGCCAGCTCACCACAACGTGCGGAGACCCAGTACTTC
CASSPQRAETQYF
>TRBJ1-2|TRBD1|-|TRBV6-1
TGTGCCAGCAGTGCCGGGACAGGGGAGAACTATGGCTACACCTTC
CASSAGTGENYGYTF
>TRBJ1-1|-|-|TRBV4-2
TGTGCCAGTCTACATGGGGGGGCAGGGAACACTGAAGCTTTCTTT
CASLHGGAGNTEAFF
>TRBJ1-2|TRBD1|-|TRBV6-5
TGTGCCAGCAGTTTCTACGGGACAGCCTATGGCTACACCTTC
CASSFYGTAYGYTF
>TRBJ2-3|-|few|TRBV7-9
TGTGCCAGCACCGCAAGCGGGGATACGCAGTATTTT
CASTASGDTQYF
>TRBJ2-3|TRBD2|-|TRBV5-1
TGCGCCAGCAGCGCCTATAGCGGGTGGAGCACAGATACGCAGTATTTT
CASSAYSGWSTDTQYF
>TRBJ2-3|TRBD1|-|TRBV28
TGTGCCAGCAGCCAAGGACAGGGAGCAGATACGCAGTATTTT
CASSQGQGADTQYF
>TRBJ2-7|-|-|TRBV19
TGTGCCAGTAGGTCGGGACCCCCCTACGAGCAGTACTTC
CASRSGPPYEQYF
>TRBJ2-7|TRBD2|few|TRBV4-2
TGTGCCAGCAGCCAAGGCACCGGGACTAGCGGAAACTACGAGCAGTACTTC
CASSQGTGTSGNYEQYF
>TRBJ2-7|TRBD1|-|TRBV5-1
TGCGCCAGCAGCAAACAGGGGAGCTCCTACGAGCAGTACTTC
CASSKQGSSYEQYF
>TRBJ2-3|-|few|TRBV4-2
TGTGCCAGCAGCCAAGGTCGAGGGCTTACCACAGATACGCAGTATTTT
CASSQGRGLTTDTQYF
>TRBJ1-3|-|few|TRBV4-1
TGCGCCAGCAGCCAAGCCAGGGATGGAAACACCATATATTTT
CASSQARDGNTIYF
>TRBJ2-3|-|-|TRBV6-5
TGTGCCAGCAGTAAACGGGATGAGACAGATACGCAGTATTTT
CASSKRDETDTQYF
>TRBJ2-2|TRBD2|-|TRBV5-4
TGTGCCAGCAGCCTCGCGGGGGGAACCGGGGAGCTGTTTTTT
CASSLAGGTGELFF
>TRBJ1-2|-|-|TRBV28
TGTGCCAGCACCCCCTTGGTGGAGGGTGGCTACACCTTC
CASTPLVEGGYTF
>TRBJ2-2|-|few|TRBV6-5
TGTGCCAGCACTATTATGAGGGGGTATCCCGGGGAGCTGTTTTTT
CASTIMRGYPGELFF
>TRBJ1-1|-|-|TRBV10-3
TGTGCCGCCGGGCGGGAATCGGCTGAAGCTTTCTTT
CAAGRESAEAFF
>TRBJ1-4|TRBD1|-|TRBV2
TGTGCCAGCAGCGGGCAGGGACAGGAGTATGAAAAACTGTTTTTT
CASSGQGQEYEKLFF
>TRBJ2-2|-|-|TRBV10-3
TGTGCCATCAGTGACAGTGGACCGATGAACACCGGGGAGCTGTTTTTT
CAISDSGPMNTGELFF
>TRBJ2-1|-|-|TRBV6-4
TGTGCCAGCAGTGACTCTGGGCGGGAGCAGTTCTTC
CASSDSGREQFF
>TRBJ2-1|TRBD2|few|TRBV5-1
TGCGCCAGCAGCGCTAGCGGGGGGGCCGCTGAGCAGTTCTTC
CASSASGGAAEQFF
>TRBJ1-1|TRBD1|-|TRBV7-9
TGTGCCAGCAGCCCGGGACAGGGGAAGGTTGACACTGAAGCTTTCTTT
CASSPGQGKVDTEAFF
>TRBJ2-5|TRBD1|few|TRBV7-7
TGTGCCAGCAGCCCCCCCGGGACAGTCCAAGAGACCCAGTACTTC
CASSPPGTVQETQYF
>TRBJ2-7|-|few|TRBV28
TGTGCCACCGGAGGTTCGGGTGGCTCCTACGAGCAGTACTTC
CATGGSGGSYEQYF
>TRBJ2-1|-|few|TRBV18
TGTGCCAGCTCACCACCGGCTAACAGGGGAGGTGAGCAGTTCTTC
CASSPPANRGGEQFF
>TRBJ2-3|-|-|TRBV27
TGTGCCAGCAGTTTTAGGGGTGATACGCAGTATTTT
CASSFRGDTQYF
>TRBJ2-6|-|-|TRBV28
TGTGCCAGCAGGCACCCGCCCCGGGGGGCGGGGGGGGCCAACGTCCTGACTTTC
CASRHPPRGAGGANVLTF
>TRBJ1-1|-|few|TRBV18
TGTGCCAGCTCACGTTTACAGGGAACTGAAGCTTTCTTT
CASSRLQGTEAFF
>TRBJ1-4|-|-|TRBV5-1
TGCGCCAGCAGCTTGTCCGGTATCAGATCCGAAAAACTGTTTTTT
CASSLSGIRSEKLFF
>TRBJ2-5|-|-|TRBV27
TGTGCCAGCAGCCGTAAACTGGGAGAGACCCAGTACTTC
CASSRKLGETQYF
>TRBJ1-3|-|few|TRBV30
TGTGCCTGGAGTGTACGAAGGGCGTCTGGAAACACCATATATTTT
CAWSVRRASGNTIYF
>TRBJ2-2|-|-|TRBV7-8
TGTGCCAGCAGCTTAAAAGGCGGGGAGCTGTTTTTT
CASSLKGGELFF
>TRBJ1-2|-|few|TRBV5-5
TGTGCCAGCAGCCCGTCGGACAGCCTCCGGGGCTACACCTTC
CASSPSDSLRGYTF
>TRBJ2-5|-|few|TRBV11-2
TGTGCCAGCAGCAAAGGGACTCTCCAAGAGACCCAGTACTTC
CASSKGTLQETQYF
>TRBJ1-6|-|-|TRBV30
TGTGCCTGGACTCAGCCATATAATTCACCCCTCCACTTT
CAWTQPYNSPLHF
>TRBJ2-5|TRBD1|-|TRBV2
TGTGCCAGCGGGCAACCGGGACAGCAAGAGACCCAGTACTTC
CASGQPGQQETQYF
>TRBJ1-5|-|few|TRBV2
TGTGCCAGCAGGCTTATGGAGAATAGCAATCAGCCCCAGCATTTT
CASRLMENSNQPQHF
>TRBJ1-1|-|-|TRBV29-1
TGCAGCGTTGTACGTGGGGACACTGAAGCTTTCTTT
CSVVRGDTEAFF
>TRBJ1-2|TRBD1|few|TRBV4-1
TGCGCCAGCAGCCAACCTACAGGGGATGGCTACACCTTC
CASSQPTGDGYTF
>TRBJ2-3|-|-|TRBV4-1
TGCGCCAGCAGCCATGCCCTAGTGCAAGATACGCAGTATTTT
CASSHALVQDTQYF
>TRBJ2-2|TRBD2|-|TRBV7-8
TGTGCCAGCAGCTTAGCTAGCGGGGGTGACACCGGGGAGCTGTTTTTT
CASSLASGGDTGELFF
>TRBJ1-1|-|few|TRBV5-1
TGCGCCAGCAGGGGGATCGGCGTCATGAACACTGAAGCTTTCTTT
CASRGIGVMNTEAFF